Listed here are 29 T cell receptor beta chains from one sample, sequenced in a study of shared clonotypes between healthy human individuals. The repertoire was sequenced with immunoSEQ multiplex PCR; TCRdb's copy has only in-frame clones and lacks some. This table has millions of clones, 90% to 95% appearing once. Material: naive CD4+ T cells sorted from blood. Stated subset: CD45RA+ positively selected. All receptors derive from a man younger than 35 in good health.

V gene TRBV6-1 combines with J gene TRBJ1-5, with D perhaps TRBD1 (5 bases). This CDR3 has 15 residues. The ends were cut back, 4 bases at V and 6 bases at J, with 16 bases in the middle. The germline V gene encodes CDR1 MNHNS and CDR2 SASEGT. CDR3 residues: CASSGTGTSSQPQHF. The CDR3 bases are TGTGCCAGCAGTGGGACCGGGACGTCGAGTCAGCCCCAGCATTTT.

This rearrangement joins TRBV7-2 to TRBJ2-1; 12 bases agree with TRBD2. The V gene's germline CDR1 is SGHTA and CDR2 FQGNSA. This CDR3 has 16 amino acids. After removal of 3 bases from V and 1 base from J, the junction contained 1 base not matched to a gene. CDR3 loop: CASSFGLAGSYNEQFF. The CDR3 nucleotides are TGTGCCAGCAGCTTCGGACTAGCGGGATCCTACAATGAGCAGTTCTTC.

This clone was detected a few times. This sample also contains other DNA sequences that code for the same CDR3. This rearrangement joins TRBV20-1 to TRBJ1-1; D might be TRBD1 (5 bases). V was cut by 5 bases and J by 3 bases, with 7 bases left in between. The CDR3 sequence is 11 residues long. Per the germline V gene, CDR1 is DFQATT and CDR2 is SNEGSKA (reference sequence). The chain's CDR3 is CSAGGDTEAFF. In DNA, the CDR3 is TGCAGTGCTGGGGGGGACACTGAAGCTTTCTTT.

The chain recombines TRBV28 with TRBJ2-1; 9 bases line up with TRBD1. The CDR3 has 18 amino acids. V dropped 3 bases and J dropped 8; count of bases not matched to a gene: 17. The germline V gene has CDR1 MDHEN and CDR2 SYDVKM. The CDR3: CASSFGQGKFSSGDEQFF. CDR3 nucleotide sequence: TGTGCCAGCAGTTTCGGACAGGGGAAGTTTTCGTCCGGCGATGAGCAGTTCTTC. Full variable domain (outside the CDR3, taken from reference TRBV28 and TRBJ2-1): DVKVTQSSRYLVKRTGEKVFLECVQDMDHENMFWYRQDPGLGLRLIYFSYDVKMKEKGDIPEGYSVSREKKERFSLILESASTNQTSMYLCASSFGQGKFSSGDEQFFGPGTRLTVL.

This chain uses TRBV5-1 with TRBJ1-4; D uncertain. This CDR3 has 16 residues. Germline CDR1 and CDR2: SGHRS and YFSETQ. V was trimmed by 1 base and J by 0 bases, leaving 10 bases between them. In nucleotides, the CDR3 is TGCGCCAGCAGCTTGCAAACGGGAGCAACTAATGAAAAACTGTTTTTT. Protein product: CASSLQTGATNEKLFF.

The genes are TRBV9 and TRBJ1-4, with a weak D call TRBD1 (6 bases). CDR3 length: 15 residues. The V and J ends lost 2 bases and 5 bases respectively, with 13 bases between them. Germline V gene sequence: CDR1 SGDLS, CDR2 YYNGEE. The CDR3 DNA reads TGTGCCAGCAGCGTCCTGGGGGGCTCGAATGAAAAACTGTTTTTT. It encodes CASSVLGGSNEKLFF.

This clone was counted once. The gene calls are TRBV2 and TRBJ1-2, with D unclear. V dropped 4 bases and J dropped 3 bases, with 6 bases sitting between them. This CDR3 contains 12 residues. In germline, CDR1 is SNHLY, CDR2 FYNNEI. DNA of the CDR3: TGTGCCAGCAGTGGGTCAGACTATGGCTACACCTTC. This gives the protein CASSGSDYGYTF.

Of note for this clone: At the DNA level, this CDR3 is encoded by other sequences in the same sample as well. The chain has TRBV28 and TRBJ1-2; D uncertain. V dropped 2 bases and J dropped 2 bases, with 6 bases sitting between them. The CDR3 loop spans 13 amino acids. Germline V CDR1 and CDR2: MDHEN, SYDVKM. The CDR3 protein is CASSLDGNYGYTF. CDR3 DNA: TGTGCCAGCAGTTTAGACGGGAACTATGGCTACACCTTC.

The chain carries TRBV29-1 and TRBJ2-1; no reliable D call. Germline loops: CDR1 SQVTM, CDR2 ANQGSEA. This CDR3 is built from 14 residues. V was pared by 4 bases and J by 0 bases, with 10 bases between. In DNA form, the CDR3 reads TGCAGCGTTGTTTTTGGAAGCTCCTACAATGAGCAGTTCTTC. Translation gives CSVVFGSSYNEQFF.

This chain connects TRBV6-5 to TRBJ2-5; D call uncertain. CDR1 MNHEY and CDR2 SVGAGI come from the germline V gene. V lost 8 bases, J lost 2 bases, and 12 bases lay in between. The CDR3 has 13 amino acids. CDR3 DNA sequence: TGTGCCAGCCGACCCAGTGGACAAGAGACCCAGTACTTC. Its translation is CASRPSGQETQYF.

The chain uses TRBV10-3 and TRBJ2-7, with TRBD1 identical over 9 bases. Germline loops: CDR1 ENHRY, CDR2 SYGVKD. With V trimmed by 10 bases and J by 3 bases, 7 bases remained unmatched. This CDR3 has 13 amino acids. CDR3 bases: TGTGCCACCGGAGGGACAGGGATCTACGAGCAGTACTTC. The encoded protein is CATGGTGIYEQYF.

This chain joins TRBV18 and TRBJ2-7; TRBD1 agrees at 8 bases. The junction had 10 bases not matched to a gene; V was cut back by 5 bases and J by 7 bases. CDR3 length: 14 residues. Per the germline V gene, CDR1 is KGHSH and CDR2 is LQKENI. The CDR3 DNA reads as TGTGCCAGCTCAGCCCAGGGGGCTGGGAATGAGCAGTACTTC. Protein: CASSAQGAGNEQYF.

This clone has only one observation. CDR3: CARRRCTDTQYF. DNA of the CDR3: TGTGCCAGGAGACGGTGCACAGATACGCAGTATTTT. This sequence joins TRBV6-7 and TRBJ2-3, with no clear D. TRBV6-7 counts as an open reading frame of uncertain function. Trimming pared 9 bases from V and 1 base from J, leaving 8 bases between. This CDR3 has 12 residues.

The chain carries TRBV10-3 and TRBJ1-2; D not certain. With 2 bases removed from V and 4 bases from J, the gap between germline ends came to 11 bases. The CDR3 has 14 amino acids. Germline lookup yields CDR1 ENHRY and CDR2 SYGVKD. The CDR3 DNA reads TGTGCCATCAGTGAGGCCACGGGTGGCTATGGCTACACCTTC. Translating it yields CAISEATGGYGYTF.

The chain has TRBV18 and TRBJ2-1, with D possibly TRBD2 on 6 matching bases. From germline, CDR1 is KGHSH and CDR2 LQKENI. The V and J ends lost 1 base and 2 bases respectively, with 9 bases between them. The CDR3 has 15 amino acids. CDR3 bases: TGTGCCAGCTCACCACAAGGGACTGCCTACAATGAGCAGTTCTTC. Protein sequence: CASSPQGTAYNEQFF.

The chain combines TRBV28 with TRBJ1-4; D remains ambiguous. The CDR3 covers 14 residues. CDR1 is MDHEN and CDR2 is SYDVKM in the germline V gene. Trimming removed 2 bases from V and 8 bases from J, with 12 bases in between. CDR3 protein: CASSLNGLGEKLFF. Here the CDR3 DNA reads TGTGCCAGCAGTTTAAATGGCCTTGGGGAAAAACTGTTTTTT. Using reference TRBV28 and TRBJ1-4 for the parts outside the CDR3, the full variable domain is DVKVTQSSRYLVKRTGEKVFLECVQDMDHENMFWYRQDPGLGLRLIYFSYDVKMKEKGDIPEGYSVSREKKERFSLILESASTNQTSMYLCASSLNGLGEKLFFGSGTQLSVL.

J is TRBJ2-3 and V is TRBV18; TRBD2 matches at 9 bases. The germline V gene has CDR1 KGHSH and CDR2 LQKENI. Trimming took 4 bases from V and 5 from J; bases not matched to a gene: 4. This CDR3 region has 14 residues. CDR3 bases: TGTGCCAGCTCACGAAATAGCGGGGGAGATACGCAGTATTTT. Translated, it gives CASSRNSGGDTQYF.

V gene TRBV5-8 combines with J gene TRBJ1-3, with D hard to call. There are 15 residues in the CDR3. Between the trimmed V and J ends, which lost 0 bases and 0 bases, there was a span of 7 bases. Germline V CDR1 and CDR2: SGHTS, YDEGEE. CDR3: CASSLGRSSGNTIYF. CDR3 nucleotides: TGTGCCAGCAGCTTGGGCCGGAGCTCTGGAAACACCATATATTTT.

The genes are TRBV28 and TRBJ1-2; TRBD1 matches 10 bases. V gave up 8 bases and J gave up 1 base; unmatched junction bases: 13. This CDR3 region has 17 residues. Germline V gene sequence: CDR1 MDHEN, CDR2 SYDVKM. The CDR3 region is CASGLPTGQGNNYGYTF. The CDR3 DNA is TGTGCCAGCGGTCTTCCAACGGGACAGGGGAATAACTATGGCTACACCTTC.

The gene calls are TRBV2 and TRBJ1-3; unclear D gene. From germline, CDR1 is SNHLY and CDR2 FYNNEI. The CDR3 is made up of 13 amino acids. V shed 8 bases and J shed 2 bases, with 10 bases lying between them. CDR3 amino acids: CASQTDTGNTIYF. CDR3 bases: TGTGCCAGCCAAACGGATACTGGAAACACCATATATTTT.

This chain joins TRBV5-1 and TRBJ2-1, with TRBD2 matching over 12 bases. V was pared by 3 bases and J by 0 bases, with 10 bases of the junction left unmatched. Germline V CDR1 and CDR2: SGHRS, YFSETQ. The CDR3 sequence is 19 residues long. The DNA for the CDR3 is TGCGCCAGCAGCTACACCGGGACTAGCGGGCCGAGCTCCTACAATGAGCAGTTCTTC. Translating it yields CASSYTGTSGPSSYNEQFF.

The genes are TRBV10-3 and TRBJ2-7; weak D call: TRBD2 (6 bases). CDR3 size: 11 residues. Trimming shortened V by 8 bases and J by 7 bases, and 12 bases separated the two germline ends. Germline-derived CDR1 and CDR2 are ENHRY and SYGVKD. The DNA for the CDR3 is TGTGCCATCGGGACCGCGGGGGAGCAGTACTTC. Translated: CAIGTAGEQYF.

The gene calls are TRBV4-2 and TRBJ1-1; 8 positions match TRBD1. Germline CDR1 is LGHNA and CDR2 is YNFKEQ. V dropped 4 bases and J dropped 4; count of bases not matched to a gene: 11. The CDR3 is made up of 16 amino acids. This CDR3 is CASSRQLGQAGTEAFF. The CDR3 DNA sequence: TGTGCCAGCAGCCGACAGTTGGGACAGGCCGGCACTGAAGCTTTCTTT.

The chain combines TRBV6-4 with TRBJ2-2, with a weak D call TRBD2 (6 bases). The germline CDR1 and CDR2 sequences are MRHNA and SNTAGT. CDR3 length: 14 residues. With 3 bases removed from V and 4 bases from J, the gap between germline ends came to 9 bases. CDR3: CASSEEAGTGELFF. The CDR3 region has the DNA TGTGCCAGCAGTGAAGAAGCGGGCACCGGGGAGCTGTTTTTT.

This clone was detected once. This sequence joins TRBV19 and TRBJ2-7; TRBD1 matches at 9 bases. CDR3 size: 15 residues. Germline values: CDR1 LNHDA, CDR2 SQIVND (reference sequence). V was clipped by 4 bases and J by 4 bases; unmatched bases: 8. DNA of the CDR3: TGTGCCAGTAGTAACTCCGGGACAGGGACATACGAGCAGTACTTC. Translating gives CASSNSGTGTYEQYF. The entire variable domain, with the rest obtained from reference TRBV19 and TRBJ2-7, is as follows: DGGITQSPKYLFRKEGQNVTLSCEQNLNHDAMYWYRQDPGQGLRLIYYSQIVNDFQKGDIAEGYSVSREKKESFPLTVTSAQKNPTAFYLCASSNSGTGTYEQYFGPGTRLTVT.

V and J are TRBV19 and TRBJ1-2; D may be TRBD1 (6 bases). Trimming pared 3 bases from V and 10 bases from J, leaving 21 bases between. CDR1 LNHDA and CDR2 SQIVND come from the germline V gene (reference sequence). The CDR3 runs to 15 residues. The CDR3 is CASSIPAGASGNYTF. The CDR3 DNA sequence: TGTGCCAGTAGTATCCCGGCAGGGGCTTCTGGGAACTACACCTTC.

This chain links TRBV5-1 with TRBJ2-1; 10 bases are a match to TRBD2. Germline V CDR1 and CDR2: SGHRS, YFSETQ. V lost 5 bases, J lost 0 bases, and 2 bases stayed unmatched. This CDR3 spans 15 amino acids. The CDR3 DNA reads TGCGCCAGCAGATTAGCGGGAGGCTCCTACAATGAGCAGTTCTTC. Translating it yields CASRLAGGSYNEQFF.

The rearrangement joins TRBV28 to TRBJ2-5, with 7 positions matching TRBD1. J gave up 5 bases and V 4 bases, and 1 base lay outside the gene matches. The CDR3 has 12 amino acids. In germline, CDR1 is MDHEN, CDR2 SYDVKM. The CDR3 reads CASSSTGETQYF. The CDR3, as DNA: TGTGCCAGCAGTTCGACAGGGGAGACCCAGTACTTC.

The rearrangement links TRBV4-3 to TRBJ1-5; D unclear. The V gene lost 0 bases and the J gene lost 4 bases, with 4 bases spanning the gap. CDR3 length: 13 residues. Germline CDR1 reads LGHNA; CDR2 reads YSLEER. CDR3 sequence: CASSQEWNQPQHF. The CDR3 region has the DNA TGCGCCAGCAGCCAAGAGTGGAATCAGCCCCAGCATTTT.